This T cell receptor beta chain derives from a study of identical twins. In this sample, this clonotype turned up a few times. The germline gives CDR1 LGHNA, CDR2 YNFKEQ. The CDR3 totals 15 residues. Trimming pared 0 bases from V and 1 base from J, leaving 9 bases between. Using its own MiXCR run on the 5' RACE reads, TCRdb lists one record per CDR3 protein. The data hold roughly 1.6 million distinct CDR3 sequences, with 32% observed a single time. The receptor was isolated from a newborn girl in good health. This chain links TRBV4-2 with TRBJ1-2; no definite D call. The sequencing sample was made of cord blood. The CDR3 reads CASSQDPANNYGYTF. The CDR3 DNA reads TGTGCCAGCAGCCAAGATCCTGCAAATAACTATGGCTACACCTTC.